The 5 T cell receptor beta chains below were found in one sample sequenced in a study of cytomegalovirus exposure and HLA in healthy donors. This PCR relied on a set of 60 Vbeta primers and 13 Jbeta primers. Only in-frame clones appear in the TCRdb table, and some are missing; sequencing was by immunoSEQ multiplex PCR. The table includes approximately 120,000 clones, roughly 80% detected once. The sample was PBMCs. The receptors were sampled from a man aged 25 to 40 in good health and CMV-seropositive.

The chain couples TRBV6-6 to TRBJ1-2, with 8 bases aligning to TRBD1. Germline values: CDR1 MNHNY, CDR2 SVGAGI (reference sequence). Germline trimming cut 4 bases from V and 2 bases from J; bases unmatched to any gene: 6. The CDR3 runs 15 residues. CDR3 protein: CASSFTTGDNYGYTF. The CDR3, as DNA: TGTGCCAGCAGTTTCACGACAGGGGACAACTATGGCTACACCTTC.

In this sample, this clone turned up once. V usage is TRBV4-1 and J usage is TRBJ2-7; 10 bases agree with TRBD2. The germline V gene has CDR1 MGHRA and CDR2 YSYEKL. This CDR3 spans 15 amino acids. The V gene end was trimmed by 0 bases and the J gene end by 4 bases; junction bases not matched to a gene: 3. This CDR3 is CASSQDEREGYEQYF. The CDR3 nucleotides read TGCGCCAGCAGCCAAGATGAGCGGGAGGGGTACGAGCAGTACTTC.

J is TRBJ1-5 and V is TRBV9; 7 bases are a match to TRBD1. The V gene end was trimmed by 0 bases and the J gene end by 3 bases; junction bases not matched to a gene: 3. This CDR3 has 15 residues. Germline V gene lookup returns CDR1 SGDLS and CDR2 YYNGEE. This CDR3 is CASSVGGTDNQPQHF. The CDR3 nucleotides are TGTGCCAGCAGCGTAGGGGGGACAGACAATCAGCCCCAGCATTTT.

This chain joins TRBV4-2 and TRBJ1-1; no definite D call. Trimming removed 3 bases from V and 3 bases from J, with 17 bases in between. The CDR3 covers 16 residues. Germline V gives CDR1 LGHNA, CDR2 YNFKEQ. The CDR3 protein is CASSHGGPPVDTEAFF. The CDR3 region has the DNA TGTGCCAGCAGCCATGGAGGGCCCCCCGTGGACACTGAAGCTTTCTTT.

The chain is built from TRBV18 and TRBJ2-7; D is uncertain. This CDR3 has 14 amino acids. CDR1 is KGHSH, CDR2 LQKENI, per germline. The V end was cut by 0 bases, the J end by 0 bases, with 6 bases between. The CDR3 DNA is TGTGCCAGCTCACCACCGAGCAACTCCTACGAGCAGTACTTC. Translated: CASSPPSNSYEQYF.